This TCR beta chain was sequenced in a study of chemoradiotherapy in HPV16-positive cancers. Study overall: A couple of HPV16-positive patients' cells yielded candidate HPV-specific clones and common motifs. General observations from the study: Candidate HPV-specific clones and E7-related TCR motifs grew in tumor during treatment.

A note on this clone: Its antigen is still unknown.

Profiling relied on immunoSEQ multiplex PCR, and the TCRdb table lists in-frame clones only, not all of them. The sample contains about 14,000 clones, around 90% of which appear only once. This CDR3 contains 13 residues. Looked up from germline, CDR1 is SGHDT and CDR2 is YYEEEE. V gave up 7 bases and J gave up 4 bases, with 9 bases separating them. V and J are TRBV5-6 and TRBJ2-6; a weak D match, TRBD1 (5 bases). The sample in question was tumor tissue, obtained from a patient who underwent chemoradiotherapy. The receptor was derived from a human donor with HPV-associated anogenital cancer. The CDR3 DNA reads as TGTGCCAGCTCAGGGTCGGGGGCCAACGTCCTGACTTTC. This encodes CASSGSGANVLTF.